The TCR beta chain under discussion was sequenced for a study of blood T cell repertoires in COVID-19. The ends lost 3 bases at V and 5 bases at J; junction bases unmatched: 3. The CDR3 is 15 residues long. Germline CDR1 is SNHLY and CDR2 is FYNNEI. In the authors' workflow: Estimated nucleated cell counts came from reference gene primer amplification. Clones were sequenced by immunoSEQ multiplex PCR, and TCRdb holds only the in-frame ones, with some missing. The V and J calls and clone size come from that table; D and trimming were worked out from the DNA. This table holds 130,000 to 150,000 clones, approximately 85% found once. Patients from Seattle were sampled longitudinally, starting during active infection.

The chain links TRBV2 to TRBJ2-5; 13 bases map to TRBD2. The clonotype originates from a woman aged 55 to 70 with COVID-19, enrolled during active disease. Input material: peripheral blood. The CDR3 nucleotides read TGTGCCAGCAGTGATGGGACTAGCGGGGTGGAGACCCAGTACTTC. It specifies CASSDGTSGVETQYF.